Listed here are 21 T cell receptor beta chains from one sample, sequenced in a study of blood T cell repertoires in COVID-19. The repertoire was sequenced with immunoSEQ multiplex PCR; TCRdb's copy has only in-frame clones and lacks some. The sample has a few hundred thousand clones, roughly 84% seen once; the top ten hold 3% to 4.5%. Specimen: peripheral blood. Receptor source: a woman older than 75 with acute or convalescent COVID-19.

This clone was seen a handful of times. This rearrangement joins TRBV27 to TRBJ1-1, with D possibly matching TRBD1 (6 bases). Germline values: CDR1 MNHEY, CDR2 SMNVEV (reference sequence). V shed 8 bases and J shed 0 bases, with 13 bases lying between them. CDR3 length: 14 amino acids. CDR3 in amino acids: CASRIQGLNTEAFF. The CDR3 DNA reads TGTGCCAGCCGAATTCAGGGGTTGAACACTGAAGCTTTCTTT.

V and J are TRBV7-2 and TRBJ2-2, with 10 bases matching TRBD1. Germline assignment: CDR1 SGHTA and CDR2 FQGNSA. This CDR3 has 16 residues. Germline trimming cut 3 bases from V and 6 bases from J; bases unmatched to any gene: 7. The CDR3 coding sequence is TGTGCCAGCAGCTTCGGAGGGACAGGGGTGTCCGGGGAGCTGTTTTTT. Amino acid sequence: CASSFGGTGVSGELFF.

This clone was observed a handful of times. The chain has TRBV7-9 and TRBJ1-4; no clear D gene. The V gene lost 5 bases and the J gene lost 8 bases, with 18 bases spanning the gap. Germline CDR1 reads SEHNR; CDR2 reads FQNEAQ (reference sequence). The CDR3 is made up of 15 amino acids. CDR3 residues: CASSVWRTNTEKLFF. CDR3 coding DNA: TGTGCCAGCAGCGTGTGGAGGACGAACACCGAAAAACTGTTTTTT.

The V gene is TRBV12-3 or TRBV12-4, the J gene TRBJ1-2; 7 positions agree with TRBD1. J gave up 8 bases and V 6 bases, and 9 bases lay outside the gene matches. CDR3 length equals 13 residues. The CDR3 bases are TGTGCCAGCAGGCGGACAGGATCTCGGGGCTACACCTTC. Translation gives CASRRTGSRGYTF.

J is TRBJ1-1 and V is TRBV5-8; 8 bases agree with TRBD1. Germline V gene lookup returns CDR1 SGHTS and CDR2 YDEGEE. After removal of 2 bases from V and 1 base from J, the junction contained 4 bases not matched to a gene. CDR3 length: 15 residues. CDR3 region: CASSFSDRGNTEAFF. In nucleotides, the CDR3 is TGTGCCAGCAGCTTTTCTGACAGGGGGAACACTGAAGCTTTCTTT.

The chain has TRBV3-1 (or the pseudogene TRBV3-2) and TRBJ1-6; D gene uncertain. V shed 5 bases and J shed 0 bases, with 17 bases lying between them. Germline CDR1 reads LGHDT; CDR2 reads YNNKEL (reference sequence). CDR3 length: 18 residues. CDR3 nucleotides: TGTGCCAGCAGCTTGCGTCCCATCTACAGCTCCTATAATTCACCCCTCCACTTT. Its translation is CASSLRPIYSSYNSPLHF.

The chain links TRBV6-5 to TRBJ1-4; D remains unclear. The germline V and J ends were trimmed by 5 bases and 8 bases, with 12 bases remaining between them. Germline-derived CDR1 and CDR2 are MNHEY and SVGAGI. The CDR3 extends over 13 amino acids. CDR3 residues: CASSPGGLEKLFF. The DNA of the CDR3 is TGTGCCAGCAGTCCGGGAGGGTTGGAAAAACTGTTTTTT.

The chain recombines TRBV5-1 with TRBJ1-2, with 8 bases identical to TRBD1. Germline trimming cut 3 bases from V and 3 bases from J; bases unmatched to any gene: 4. Germline loops: CDR1 SGHRS, CDR2 YFSETQ. The CDR3 is made up of 14 amino acids. CDR3 loop: CASSSGQGDYGYTF. DNA of the CDR3: TGCGCCAGCAGCTCCGGACAGGGAGACTATGGCTACACCTTC. The full variable domain, rest sourced from reference TRBV5-1 and TRBJ1-2, is KAGVTQTPRYLIKTRGQQVTLSCSPISGHRSVSWYQQTPGQGLQFLFEYFSETQRNKGNFPGRFSGRQFSNSRSEMNVSTLELGDSALYLCASSSGQGDYGYTFGSGTRLTVV.

This clone was recorded a few times. V usage is TRBV30 and J usage is TRBJ1-6, with D maybe TRBD1 (6 bases). Germline V gives CDR1 GTSNPN, CDR2 SVGIG (reference sequence). V shed 2 bases and J shed 7 bases, with 12 bases lying between them. The CDR3 is 14 amino acids. CDR3 in DNA: TGTGCCTGGAGTCCCACAGGGCTGAATTCACCCCTCCACTTT. It specifies CAWSPTGLNSPLHF.

The table lists this clone with a few counts. The chain combines TRBV15 with TRBJ2-3, with D tentatively TRBD2 (5 bases). Germline values: CDR1 LNHNV, CDR2 YYDKDF (reference sequence). Trimming removed 3 bases from V and 2 bases from J, with 9 bases in between. The CDR3 is 14 residues long. DNA of the CDR3: TGTGCCACCAGCAGGGAGGAGAACACAGATACGCAGTATTTT. This gives the protein CATSREENTDTQYF.

The gene calls are TRBV7-2 and TRBJ2-7; 9 positions match TRBD1. The CDR3 contains 14 residues. Looked up from germline, CDR1 is SGHTA and CDR2 is FQGNSA. V was clipped by 1 base and J by 7 bases; unmatched bases: 5. Written as DNA, the CDR3 is TGTGCCAGCAGCTTAGGGACAGGGGTCGGAGAGCAGTACTTC. It specifies CASSLGTGVGEQYF.

This clone was found a few times. The chain uses TRBV10-2 and TRBJ2-4; 7 bases match TRBD2. CDR1 WSHSY and CDR2 SAAADI come from the germline V gene. The junction had 8 bases not matched to a gene; V was cut back by 3 bases and J by 0 bases. There are 17 residues in the CDR3. CDR3 nucleotides: TGCGCCAGCAGTGAACCCCAGCGGGGTCTAGCCAAAAACATTCAGTACTTC. Residues: CASSEPQRGLAKNIQYF.

This clone was picked up one time. The chain uses TRBV19 and TRBJ1-1; possibly TRBD1 for D (6 bases). V was trimmed by 1 base and J by 12 bases, leaving 24 bases between them. Germline V lookup: CDR1 LNHDA, CDR2 SQIVND (reference sequence). This CDR3 comprises 16 residues. The CDR3 region is CASSIAFLDRLIPSFF. The CDR3 bases are TGTGCCAGTAGTATAGCCTTCCTGGACAGACTAATACCTTCTTTCTTT.

This chain's CDR3 is CASSPLGYGSPLEQYF. The DNA of the CDR3 is TGTGCCAGCTCACCACTTGGTTACGGTTCCCCTCTCGAGCAGTACTTC. The chain links TRBV18 to TRBJ2-7; D not certain. Germline V gene data show CDR1 as KGHSH and CDR2 as LQKENI. This CDR3 contains 16 residues. V was cut by 1 base and J by 6 bases, with 19 bases left in between.

The sample holds a few counts of this clone. This rearrangement joins TRBV7-8 to TRBJ1-2; perhaps TRBD1 as D (6 bases). Germline CDR1 and CDR2: SGHVS and FQNEAQ. V lost 5 bases and J lost 7, with 20 bases in between. The CDR3 length is 15 residues. CDR3 sequence (DNA): TGTGCCAGCAGCCGTCCGGCAAACAGGGATTCTGGCTACACCTTC. Amino acids: CASSRPANRDSGYTF.

The chain links TRBV6-4 to TRBJ1-6; D not resolved. This CDR3 is built from 15 residues. Germline V gene data show CDR1 as MRHNA and CDR2 as SNTAGT. V lost 6 bases to trimming and J lost 5 bases, with 14 bases between them. The CDR3 spells CASRLRVADNSPLHF. CDR3 sequence (DNA): TGTGCCAGCAGGCTGCGGGTGGCAGATAATTCACCCCTCCACTTT.

The chain employs TRBV9 and TRBJ2-5; D might be TRBD2 (7 bases). Trimming removed 4 bases at V and 5 bases at J, with 15 bases between. Germline assignment: CDR1 SGDLS and CDR2 YYNGEE. The length of the CDR3 is 14 residues. The CDR3 here is CASSLHGGLETQYF. The CDR3 DNA follows: TGTGCCAGCAGCCTTCACGGGGGGCTGGAGACCCAGTACTTC.

About this clone: The germline gene is not matched at one end of the junction; a read error may be the cause. V usage is TRBV29-1 and J usage is TRBJ1-1; D is perhaps TRBD1 (6 bases). The length of the CDR3 is 13 residues. Germline CDR1 and CDR2: SQVTM and ANQGSEA. The CDR3 spells CSGEQGSHTEAFF. In DNA form, the CDR3 reads TGCAGCGGTGAACAGGGATCGCACACTGAAGCTTTCTTT.

This chain links TRBV5-5 with TRBJ2-1, with TRBD2 matching over 9 bases. Losses at the gene ends were 3 bases for V and 7 bases for J; bases not matched to a gene: 8. The CDR3 sequence is 15 residues long. Germline assignment: CDR1 SGHKS and CDR2 YYEKEE (reference sequence). The CDR3 bases are TGTGCCAGCAGCTCGGTTAGCGGGGGTGGAAATGAGCAGTTCTTC. Residues: CASSSVSGGGNEQFF. The whole variable domain, filled in from reference TRBV5-5 and TRBJ2-1, reads DAGVTQSPTHLIKTRGQQVTLRCSPISGHKSVSWYQQVLGQGPQFIFQYYEKEERGRGNFPDRFSARQFPNYSSELNVNALLLGDSALYLCASSSVSGGGNEQFFGPGTRLTVL.

The chain has TRBV30 and TRBJ2-2, with D perhaps matching TRBD2 (6 bases). Trimming removed 1 base from V and 6 bases from J, with 9 bases in between. The CDR3 extends over 13 amino acids. CDR1 and CDR2 from the germline V gene are GTSNPN and SVGIG (reference sequence). This CDR3 reads CAWSEGGPGELFF. CDR3 bases: TGTGCCTGGAGTGAAGGAGGGCCCGGGGAGCTGTTTTTT.

The rearrangement links TRBV12-3 or TRBV12-4 to TRBJ1-2; TRBD1 matches 8 bases. The CDR3 consists of 13 residues. V lost 6 bases and J lost 3; bases outside the gene matches: 3. Here the CDR3 DNA reads TGTGCCAGCAGGACAGGGGCTGACTATGGCTACACCTTC. It encodes CASRTGADYGYTF.